Listed below are T cell receptor beta chains from one sample, sequenced in a study of cytomegalovirus exposure and HLA in healthy donors. Sequencing was performed with immunoSEQ multiplex PCR; in TCRdb, only in-frame clones are kept and a portion is missing. The profile covers some 190,000 clones, with more than 65% appearing a single time and about 2.5% taken by the ten largest. The sequenced material came from PBMCs. These receptors originate from a woman aged 25 to 39 in good health and CMV-seropositive. Each CDR3 is given with its conserved first and last residue. The D gene is left open where the match is weak. The size of a clone is reported for some rows only, either as once, few or many, or as a class for expanded clones.

NA	NA	TRBJ1-6	TRBV5-1	CASSLGQTGASPLHF	TGCGCCAGCAGCTTGGGACAGACCGGCGCTTCACCCCTCCACTTT
TRBD1	NA	TRBJ2-1	TRBV5-4	CASSTGQGKYEQFF	TGTGCCAGCAGCACGGGACAGGGCAAATATGAGCAGTTCTTC
TRBD1	few	TRBJ2-7	TRBV15	CATSRGQGDPYEQYF	TGTGCCACCAGCAGAGGACAGGGTGACCCCTACGAGCAGTACTTC
TRBD1	NA	TRBJ1-3	TRBV29-1	CSVRQGSGNTIYF	TGCAGCGTCCGACAGGGATCAGGAAACACCATATATTTT
TRBD1	NA	TRBJ1-2	TRBV6-5	CASSPGQGRYTF	TGTGCCAGCAGTCCCGGACAGGGTCGCTACACCTTC
NA	NA	TRBJ2-2	TRBV27	CASSLGGGRVGNTGELFF	TGTGCCAGCAGTTTAGGCGGGGGCCGGGTCGGGAACACCGGGGAGCTGTTTTTT
TRBD1	NA	TRBJ1-2	TRBV6-6	CASSPQGARDGYTF	TGTGCCAGCAGTCCTCAGGGGGCAAGAGATGGCTACACCTTC
NA	NA	TRBJ2-7	TRBV19	CASSPTHDNPFSYEQYF	TGTGCCAGTAGCCCTACGCACGACAACCCCTTTTCCTACGAGCAGTACTTC
NA	few	TRBJ2-5	TRBV4-3	CASSQERRPQGTQYF	TGCGCCAGCAGCCAAGAGAGGCGGCCCCAGGGGACCCAGTACTTC
NA	NA	TRBJ2-5	TRBV10-3	CATRGARETQYF	TGTGCCACCAGGGGGGCTCGAGAGACCCAGTACTTC
NA	NA	TRBJ2-2	TRBV11-3	CASSLLPNGELFF	TGTGCCAGCAGCCTCCTTCCTAACGGGGAGCTGTTTTTT
NA	few	TRBJ2-1	TRBV7-2	CASSLRASSYNEQFF	TGTGCCAGCAGCCTGCGGGCTAGCTCCTACAATGAGCAGTTCTTC
TRBD1	once	TRBJ1-5	TRBV2	CASSVETGGNSNQPQHF	TGTGCCAGCAGTGTGGAGACAGGGGGAAATAGCAATCAGCCCCAGCATTTT
NA	NA	TRBJ2-3	TRBV11-3	CASTGDSTDTQYF	TGTGCCAGCACGGGGGACAGCACAGATACGCAGTATTTT
TRBD1	few	TRBJ1-1	TRBV4-1	CASSQIAGTVVTEAFF	TGCGCCAGCAGCCAAATCGCCGGGACAGTTGTCACTGAAGCTTTCTTT
TRBD2	few	TRBJ2-5	TRBV7-3	CASSSGLAGGTQYF	TGTGCCAGCAGCTCTGGACTAGCGGGTGGGACCCAGTACTTC
TRBD2	NA	TRBJ2-1	TRBV5-1	CASSLWLSGGEDEQFF	TGCGCCAGCAGCTTGTGGCTAAGCGGGGGGGAGGATGAGCAGTTCTTC
TRBD1	few	TRBJ1-3	TRBV27	CASSLSSPGQGKRNTIYF	TGTGCCAGCAGTTTATCTTCGCCCGGACAGGGGAAACGAAACACCATATATTTT
NA	once	TRBJ1-2	TRBV9	CASSVGEGNYGYTF	TGTGCCAGCAGCGTAGGGGAGGGGAACTATGGCTACACCTTC
NA	NA	TRBJ1-6	TRBV7-9	CASSLVPGDGSPLHF	TGTGCCAGCAGCCTTGTCCCGGGGGACGGTTCACCCCTCCACTTT
NA	once	TRBJ2-4	TRBV7-2	CASSSDTKNIQYF	TGTGCCAGCAGCTCCGACACCAAAAACATTCAGTACTTC
NA	NA	TRBJ1-6	TRBV6-5	CASRERGSYNSPLHF	TGTGCCAGCAGAGAGAGGGGGAGCTATAATTCACCCCTCCACTTT
NA	NA	TRBJ2-5	TRBV6-5	CASSYMYQETQYF	TGTGCCAGCAGTTATATGTACCAAGAGACCCAGTACTTC
TRBD1	once	TRBJ2-7	TRBV11-3	CASSSTGAWAHEQYF	TGTGCCAGCAGCTCAACAGGGGCTTGGGCCCACGAGCAGTACTTC
TRBD1	once	TRBJ2-6	TRBV19	CASGRDRAASGANVLTF	TGTGCCAGTGGGAGGGACAGGGCCGCCTCTGGGGCCAACGTCCTGACTTTC
TRBD1	NA	TRBJ1-6	TRBV27	CASSTRQGAYNSPLHF	TGTGCCAGCAGTACCCGACAGGGGGCCTATAATTCACCCCTCCACTTT
NA	NA	TRBJ2-7	TRBV9	CASSVLQEGYEQYF	TGTGCCAGCAGCGTTCTCCAGGAGGGGTACGAGCAGTACTTT